These T cell receptor beta chains were read from a single sample in a study of blood T cell repertoires in COVID-19. Produced via immunoSEQ multiplex PCR; TCRdb's table is partial and in-frame only. The repertoire includes hundreds of thousands of clones, roughly 90% of them detected once, and under 8.5% sits in the top ten. The material sequenced was peripheral blood. The origin of the receptors is a woman between 55 and 75 years old with COVID-19, enrolled during active disease. Each CDR3 is given without its conserved first and last residue. Fields, in order: CDR3 protein, CDR3 length, J gene, V gene.

ASSPKVGTGGAETQY	15	TRBJ2-5	TRBV18
AISRRGSDYGYT	12	TRBJ1-2	TRBV6-6
ASTSYTEAF	9	TRBJ1-1	TRBV6-5
SASVDNSPLH	10	TRBJ1-6	TRBV20-1
AISESEQSGEKLF	13	TRBJ1-4	TRBV10-3
ASRGTVISYEQY	12	TRBJ2-7	TRBV19
ASSRRGGTDTEAF	13	TRBJ1-1	TRBV4-2
ASSIRVADTQY	11	TRBJ2-3	TRBV7-2
ASSLATSDTYEQY	13	TRBJ2-7	TRBV5-5
ASSWRDRNTGELF	13	TRBJ2-2	TRBV3-1/TRBV3-2
ASSRAGLYEQY	11	TRBJ2-7	TRBV6-5
ASSNRRGLDAF	11	TRBJ1-1	TRBV21-1
ASSQGLAGGSTDTQY	15	TRBJ2-3	TRBV4-3
ASSGRGSNYGYT	12	TRBJ1-2	TRBV19
ASSPGQHNSPLH	12	TRBJ1-6	TRBV7-9
ASSSVAGTGENIQY	14	TRBJ2-4	TRBV5-1
ASSLQTGSEAF	11	TRBJ1-1	TRBV7-2
ASSVTGGDTEAF	12	TRBJ1-1	TRBV2
ASSQRTGTRNTIY	13	TRBJ1-3	TRBV7-8
ASKSGGPYNEQF	12	TRBJ2-1	TRBV4-2